This T cell receptor beta chain was observed in a study of glioma-infiltrating T cells. Whole-study results and caveats: Non-neoplastic patients had below-expected tissue-blood divergence, while all gliomas exceeded expectation.

Using RNA template, CDR3s of TCR alpha and beta were amplified with iRepertoire arm-PCR. Tissue mRNA or PBMC total RNA, about 95-450 ng, went into one-step reverse transcription and amplification. TCRdb re-called the multiplex PCR reads with MiXCR, one entry per CDR3 protein. The sample has roughly 200,000 distinct CDR3 sequences, over 25% seen once; the top ten hold about 19%. The CDR3 loop spans 13 amino acids. Germline-derived CDR1 and CDR2 are WSHSY and SAAADI. As regards this clonotype: Its cognate antigen is unknown. The junction differs from germline at one of its ends, possibly a read error.

Sequencing was done on a sample of glioma tissue, nonneoplastic brain tissue, or PBMCs (not recorded which). The clonotype comes from a human donor with low-grade glioma or glioblastoma, undergoing nonglioma brain surgery, or in good health (not recorded which). The chain joins TRBV10-2 to TRBJ2-7; 10 nucleotides match TRBD2. CDR3 nucleotides: TGTGCCAGCCAGCCGGGACTAGCGAATGAGCAGTACTTC. It codes for CASQPGLANEQYF.